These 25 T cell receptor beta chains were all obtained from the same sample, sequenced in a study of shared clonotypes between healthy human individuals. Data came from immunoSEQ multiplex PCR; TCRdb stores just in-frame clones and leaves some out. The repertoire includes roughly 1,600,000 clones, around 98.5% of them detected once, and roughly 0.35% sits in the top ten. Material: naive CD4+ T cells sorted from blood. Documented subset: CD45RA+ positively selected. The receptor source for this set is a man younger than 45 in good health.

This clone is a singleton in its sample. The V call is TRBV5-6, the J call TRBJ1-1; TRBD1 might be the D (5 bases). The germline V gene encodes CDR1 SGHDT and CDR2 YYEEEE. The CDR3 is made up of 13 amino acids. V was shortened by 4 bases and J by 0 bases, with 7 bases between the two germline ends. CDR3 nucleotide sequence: TGTGCCAGCAGCAAGACAGTGAACACTGAAGCTTTCTTT. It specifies CASSKTVNTEAFF.

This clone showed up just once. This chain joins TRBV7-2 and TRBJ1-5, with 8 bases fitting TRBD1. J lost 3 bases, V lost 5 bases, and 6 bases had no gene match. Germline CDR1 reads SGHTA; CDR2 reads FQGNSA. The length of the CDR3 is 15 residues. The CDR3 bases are TGTGCCAGCAGCGTAAGACAGGGGATCAATCAGCCCCAGCATTTT. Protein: CASSVRQGINQPQHF.

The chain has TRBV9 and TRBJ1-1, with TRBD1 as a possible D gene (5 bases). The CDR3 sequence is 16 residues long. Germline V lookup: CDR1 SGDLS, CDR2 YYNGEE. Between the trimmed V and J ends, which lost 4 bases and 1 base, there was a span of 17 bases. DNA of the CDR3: TGTGCCAGCAGCTCCCCCTCAGGGACTGCGAACACTGAAGCTTTCTTT. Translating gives CASSSPSGTANTEAFF.

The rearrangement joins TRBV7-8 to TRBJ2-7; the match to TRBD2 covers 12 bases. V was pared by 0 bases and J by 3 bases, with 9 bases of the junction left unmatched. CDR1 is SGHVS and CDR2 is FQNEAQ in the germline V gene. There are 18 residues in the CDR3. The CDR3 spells CASSLALTSGRQVYEQYF. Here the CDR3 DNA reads TGTGCCAGCAGCTTAGCGCTGACTAGCGGGAGACAGGTCTACGAGCAGTACTTC. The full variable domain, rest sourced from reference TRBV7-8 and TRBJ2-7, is GAGVSQSPRYKVAKRGQDVALRCDPISGHVSLFWYQQALGQGPEFLTYFQNEAQLDKSGLPSDRFFAERPEGSVSTLKIQRTQQEDSAVYLCASSLALTSGRQVYEQYFGPGTRLTVT.

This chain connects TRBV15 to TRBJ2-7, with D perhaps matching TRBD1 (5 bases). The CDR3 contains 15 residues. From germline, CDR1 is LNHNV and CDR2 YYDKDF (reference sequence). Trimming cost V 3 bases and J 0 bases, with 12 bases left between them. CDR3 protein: CATSSQQVSSYEQYF. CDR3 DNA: TGTGCCACCAGCAGTCAACAGGTGAGCTCCTACGAGCAGTACTTC. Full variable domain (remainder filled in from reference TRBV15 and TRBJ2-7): DAMVIQNPRYQVTQFGKPVTLSCSQTLNHNVMYWYQQKSSQAPKLLFHYYDKDFNNEADTPDNFQSRRPNTSFCFLDIRSPGLGDTAMYLCATSSQQVSSYEQYFGPGTRLTVT.

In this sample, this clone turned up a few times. In DNA form, the CDR3 reads TGTGCCAGCAGCCACGGACAGGTTGAACCCCAGCATTTT. It is translated as CASSHGQVEPQHF. The rearrangement joins TRBV7-9 to TRBJ1-5, with 7 bases lining up with TRBD1. Germline-derived CDR1 and CDR2 are SEHNR and FQNEAQ (reference sequence). Trimming removed 5 bases from V and 10 bases from J; junction bases left unmatched: 8. The length of the CDR3 is 13 residues.

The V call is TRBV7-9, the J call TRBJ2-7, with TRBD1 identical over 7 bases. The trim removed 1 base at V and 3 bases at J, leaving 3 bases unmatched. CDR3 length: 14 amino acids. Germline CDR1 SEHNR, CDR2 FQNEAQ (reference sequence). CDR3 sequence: CASSLGGGGYEQYF. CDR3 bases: TGTGCCAGCAGCTTAGGAGGGGGCGGCTACGAGCAGTACTTC.

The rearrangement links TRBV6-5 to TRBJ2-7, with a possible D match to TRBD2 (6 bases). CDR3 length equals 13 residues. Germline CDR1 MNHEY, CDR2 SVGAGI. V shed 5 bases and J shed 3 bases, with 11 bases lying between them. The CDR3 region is CASSTGLHYEQYF. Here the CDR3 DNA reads TGTGCCAGCAGTACGGGACTCCACTACGAGCAGTACTTC.

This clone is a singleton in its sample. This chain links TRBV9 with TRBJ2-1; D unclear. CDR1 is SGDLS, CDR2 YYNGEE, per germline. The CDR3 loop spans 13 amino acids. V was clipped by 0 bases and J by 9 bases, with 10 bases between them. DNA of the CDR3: TGTGCCAGCAGCGTAGTGGGGAACAGTGAGCAGTTCTTC. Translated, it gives CASSVVGNSEQFF.

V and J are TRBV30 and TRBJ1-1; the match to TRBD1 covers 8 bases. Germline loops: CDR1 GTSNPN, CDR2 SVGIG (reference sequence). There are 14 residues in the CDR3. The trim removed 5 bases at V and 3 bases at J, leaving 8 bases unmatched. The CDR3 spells CAWARDRGYTEAFF. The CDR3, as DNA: TGTGCCTGGGCACGAGACAGGGGCTACACTGAAGCTTTCTTT.

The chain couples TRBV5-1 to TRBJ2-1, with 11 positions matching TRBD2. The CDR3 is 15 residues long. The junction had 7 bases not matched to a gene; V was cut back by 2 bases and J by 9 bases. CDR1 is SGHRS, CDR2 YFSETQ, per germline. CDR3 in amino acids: CASSFALAGDGEQFF. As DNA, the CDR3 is TGCGCCAGCAGCTTCGCACTAGCGGGAGACGGTGAGCAGTTCTTC.

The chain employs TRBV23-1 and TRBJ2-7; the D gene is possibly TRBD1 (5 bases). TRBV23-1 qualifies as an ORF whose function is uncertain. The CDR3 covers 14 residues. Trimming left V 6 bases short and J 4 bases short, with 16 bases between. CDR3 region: CASSLPGQNYEQYF. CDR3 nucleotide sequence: TGCGCCAGCAGCCTACCTGGACAAAATTACGAGCAGTACTTC.

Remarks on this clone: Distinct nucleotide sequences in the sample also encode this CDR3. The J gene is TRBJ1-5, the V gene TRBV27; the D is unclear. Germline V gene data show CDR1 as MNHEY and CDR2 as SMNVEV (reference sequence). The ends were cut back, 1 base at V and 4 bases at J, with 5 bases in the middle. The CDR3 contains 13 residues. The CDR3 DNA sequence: TGTGCCAGCAGTTTATGGGGTAATCAGCCCCAGCATTTT. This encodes CASSLWGNQPQHF.

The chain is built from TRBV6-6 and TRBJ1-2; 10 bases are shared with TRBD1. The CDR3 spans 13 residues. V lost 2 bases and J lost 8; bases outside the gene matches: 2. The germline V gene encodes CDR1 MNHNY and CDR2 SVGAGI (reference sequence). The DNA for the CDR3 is TGTGCCAGCAGTTACGGGACAGGGGTCGGCTACACCTTC. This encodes CASSYGTGVGYTF.

The CDR3 spells CASSERSPPYEQYF. CDR3 nucleotide sequence: TGTGCCAGCTCTGAGCGGAGCCCCCCCTACGAGCAGTACTTC. The chain links TRBV6-5 to TRBJ2-7, with D possibly being TRBD2 (5 bases). There are 14 residues in the CDR3. Between the trimmed V and J ends, which lost 8 bases and 2 bases, there was a span of 16 bases. CDR1 is MNHEY, CDR2 SVGAGI, per germline.

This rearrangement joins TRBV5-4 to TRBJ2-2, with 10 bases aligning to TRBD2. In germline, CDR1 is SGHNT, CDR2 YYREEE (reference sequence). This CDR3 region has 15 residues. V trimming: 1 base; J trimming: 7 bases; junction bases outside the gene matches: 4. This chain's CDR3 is CASSLTSGKGGELFF. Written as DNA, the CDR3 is TGTGCCAGCAGCTTGACTAGCGGGAAGGGCGGGGAGCTGTTTTTT.

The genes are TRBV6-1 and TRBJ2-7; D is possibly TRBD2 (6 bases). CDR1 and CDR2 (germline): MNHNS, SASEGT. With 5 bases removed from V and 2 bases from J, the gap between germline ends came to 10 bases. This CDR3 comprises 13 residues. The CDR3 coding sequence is TGTGCCAGCAGTTCGGGACTCCCCTACGAGCAGTACTTC. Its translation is CASSSGLPYEQYF.

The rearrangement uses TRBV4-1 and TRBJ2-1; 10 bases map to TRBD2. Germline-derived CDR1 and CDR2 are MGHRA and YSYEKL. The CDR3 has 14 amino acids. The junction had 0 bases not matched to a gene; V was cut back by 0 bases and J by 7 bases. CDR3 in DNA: TGCGCCAGCAGCCAAGATAGCGGGAGGAATGAGCAGTTCTTC. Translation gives CASSQDSGRNEQFF.

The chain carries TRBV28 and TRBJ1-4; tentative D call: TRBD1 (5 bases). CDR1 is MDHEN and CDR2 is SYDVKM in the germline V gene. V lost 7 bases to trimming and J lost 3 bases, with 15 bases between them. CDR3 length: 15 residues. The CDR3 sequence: CASILGGRPNEKLFF. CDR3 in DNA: TGTGCCAGCATCCTTGGGGGGAGGCCTAATGAAAAACTGTTTTTT.

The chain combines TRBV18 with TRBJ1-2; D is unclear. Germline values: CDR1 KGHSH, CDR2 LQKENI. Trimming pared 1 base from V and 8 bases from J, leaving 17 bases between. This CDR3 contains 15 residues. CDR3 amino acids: CASSPLVRRVEGYTF. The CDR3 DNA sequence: TGTGCCAGCTCACCACTCGTTCGAAGGGTCGAGGGCTACACCTTC.

The CDR3 spells CASSSGRNIQYF. CDR3 in DNA: TGTGCCAGCAGCTCAGGGAGAAACATTCAGTACTTC. The chain has TRBV11-2 and TRBJ2-4, with D tentatively TRBD1 or TRBD2 (5 bases each). There are 12 residues in the CDR3. The ends were cut back, 4 bases at V and 6 bases at J, with 7 bases in the middle. Looked up from germline, CDR1 is SGHAT and CDR2 is FQNNGV.

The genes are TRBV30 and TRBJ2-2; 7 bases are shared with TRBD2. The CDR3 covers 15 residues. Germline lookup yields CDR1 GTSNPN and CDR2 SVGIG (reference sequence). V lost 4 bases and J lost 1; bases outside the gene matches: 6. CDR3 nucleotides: TGTGCCTGGAAGCTAGCGGCCCTGAACACCGGGGAGCTGTTTTTT. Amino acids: CAWKLAALNTGELFF.

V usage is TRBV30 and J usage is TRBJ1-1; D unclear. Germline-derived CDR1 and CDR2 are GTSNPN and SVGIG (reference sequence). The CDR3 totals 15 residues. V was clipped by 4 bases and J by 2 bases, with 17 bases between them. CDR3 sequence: CAWKTILRPNTEAFF. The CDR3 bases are TGTGCCTGGAAAACCATCCTTCGTCCCAACACTGAAGCTTTCTTT.

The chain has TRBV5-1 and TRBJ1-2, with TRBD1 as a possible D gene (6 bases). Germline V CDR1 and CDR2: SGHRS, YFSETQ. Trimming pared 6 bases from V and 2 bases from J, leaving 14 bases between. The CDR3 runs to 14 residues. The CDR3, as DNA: TGCGCCAGCACCATGGGGGCCCACAACTATGGCTACACCTTC. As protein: CASTMGAHNYGYTF.

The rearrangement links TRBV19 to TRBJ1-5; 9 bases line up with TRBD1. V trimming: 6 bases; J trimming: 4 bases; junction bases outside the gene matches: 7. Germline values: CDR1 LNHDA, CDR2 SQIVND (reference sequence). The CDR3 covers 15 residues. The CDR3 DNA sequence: TGTGCCAGTAGCACCGGACAGGGGCTAAATCAGCCCCAGCATTTT. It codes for CASSTGQGLNQPQHF. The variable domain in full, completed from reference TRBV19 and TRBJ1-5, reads DGGITQSPKYLFRKEGQNVTLSCEQNLNHDAMYWYRQDPGQGLRLIYYSQIVNDFQKGDIAEGYSVSREKKESFPLTVTSAQKNPTAFYLCASSTGQGLNQPQHFGDGTRLSIL.